This T cell receptor (beta chain) stems from a study of CD8 T cells in ankylosing spondylitis. The study, taken as a whole, reports: Disease-associated clones were reportedly significantly overrepresented in matched ankylosing spondylitis synovial fluid. Relatively scarce in peripheral blood, disease-linked clones were CD8+.

Making use of molecular barcodes, quantitative 5'-RACE generated TCR beta libraries. One entry per CDR3 protein, called by TCRdb with MiXCR from the 5' RACE reads. The table has 150,000 to 200,000 distinct CDR3 sequences, over 10% seen once. This clonotype was picked up many times. Its matching antigen is unknown. The V end lost 6 bases, the J end lost 4 bases, and 12 bases lay between the germline ends. This CDR3 is 13 amino acids long. Material: blood, either unsorted or a sorted T cell fraction (not recorded which). The chain has TRBV12-3 or TRBV12-4 and TRBJ1-1, with a weak D call TRBD1 (5 bases). This receptor was identified in a female donor with ankylosing spondylitis or in good health (not recorded which). CDR3 loop: CASSRQSITEAFF. CDR3 nucleotides: TGTGCCAGCAGCAGACAGAGCATCACTGAAGCTTTCTTT.